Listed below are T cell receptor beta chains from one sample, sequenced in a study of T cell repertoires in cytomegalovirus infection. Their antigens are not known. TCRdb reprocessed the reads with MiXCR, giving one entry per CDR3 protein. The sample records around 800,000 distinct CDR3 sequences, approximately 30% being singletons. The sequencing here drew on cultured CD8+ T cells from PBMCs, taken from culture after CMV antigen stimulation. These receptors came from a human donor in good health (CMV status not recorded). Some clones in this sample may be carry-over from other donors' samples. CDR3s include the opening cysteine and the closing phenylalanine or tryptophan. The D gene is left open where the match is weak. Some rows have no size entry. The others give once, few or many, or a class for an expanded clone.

CDR3 DNA: TGTGCCAGCAGCTTAGTGGGGGCCAATGAGCAGTTCTTC; CDR3 protein: CASSLVGANEQFF; V gene: TRBV7-4; clone size: few; J gene: TRBJ2-1; D gene: -
CDR3 DNA: TGTGCCAGCAGTCGGGGGGGGAATAGCAATCAGTCCCAGCATTTT; CDR3 protein: CASSRGGNSNQSQHF; V gene: TRBV28; clone size: -; J gene: TRBJ1-5; D gene: -
CDR3 DNA: TGCGCCAGCAGCACCAGCCTTGGAAACACCATATATTTT; CDR3 protein: CASSTSLGNTIYF; V gene: TRBV4-3; clone size: -; J gene: TRBJ1-3; D gene: -
CDR3 DNA: TGCGCCAGCAGCCAAGCGGGACAGGGGGCGTTCGAGCAGTACTTC; CDR3 protein: CASSQAGQGAFEQYF; V gene: TRBV4-1; clone size: -; J gene: TRBJ2-7; D gene: TRBD1
CDR3 DNA: TGTGCCAGCAGTTTAGAGAGGAGCAACACCGGGGAGCTGTTTTTT; CDR3 protein: CASSLERSNTGELFF; V gene: TRBV27; clone size: -; J gene: TRBJ2-2; D gene: -
CDR3 DNA: TGTGCCAGCAGCCGAGAAACTAGCACAGATACGCAGTATTTT; CDR3 protein: CASSRETSTDTQYF; V gene: TRBV7-2; clone size: -; J gene: TRBJ2-3; D gene: -
CDR3 DNA: TGTGCCAGCAGCCTAGAGGGGGGAGGCACTGAAGCTTTCTTT; CDR3 protein: CASSLEGGGTEAFF; V gene: TRBV7-6; clone size: many; J gene: TRBJ1-1; D gene: -
CDR3 DNA: TGTGCCAGCAGCTTAGTAAGACACGAGCAGTACTTC; CDR3 protein: CASSLVRHEQYF; V gene: TRBV7-8; clone size: many; J gene: TRBJ2-7; D gene: -
CDR3 DNA: TGTGCCATCAGTGACCCCACGGGGCAGGGTTCTTTTTCCTACGAGCAGTACTTC; CDR3 protein: CAISDPTGQGSFSYEQYF; V gene: TRBV10-3; clone size: -; J gene: TRBJ2-7; D gene: -
CDR3 DNA: TGTGCCAGTACTGTGACAGGGTTGGGCTACACCTTC; CDR3 protein: CASTVTGLGYTF; V gene: TRBV19; clone size: -; J gene: TRBJ1-2; D gene: TRBD1
CDR3 DNA: TGTGCCAGCAGTGAAGAGGGTCCCGGGACAGGGGCAGATACGCAGTATTTT; CDR3 protein: CASSEEGPGTGADTQYF; V gene: TRBV6-1; clone size: -; J gene: TRBJ2-3; D gene: TRBD1
CDR3 DNA: TGTGCCAGCAGTTTATTAGGCGGGAACACTAAAGCTTTCTTT; CDR3 protein: CASSLLGGNTKAFF; V gene: TRBV27; clone size: -; J gene: TRBJ1-1; D gene: -
CDR3 DNA: TGTGCCAGCAGGGACAGGTTTGACTCTGGAAACACCATATATTTT; CDR3 protein: CASRDRFDSGNTIYF; V gene: TRBV7-2; clone size: many; J gene: TRBJ1-3; D gene: TRBD1
CDR3 DNA: TGTGCCAGCAGCCAATTTGCGGGGGGCTCCTACAATGAGCAGTTCTTC; CDR3 protein: CASSQFAGGSYNEQFF; V gene: TRBV3-1; clone size: few; J gene: TRBJ2-1; D gene: TRBD2
CDR3 DNA: TGTGCCAGCATCGCCGACAGTCGGAACACTGAAGCTTTCTTT; CDR3 protein: CASIADSRNTEAFF; V gene: TRBV7-9; clone size: few; J gene: TRBJ1-1; D gene: -
CDR3 DNA: TGTGCCAGCAGTTTAGGGGGGGCAGGTCACAATGAGCAGTTCTTC; CDR3 protein: CASSLGGAGHNEQFF; V gene: TRBV12-3/TRBV12-4; clone size: many; J gene: TRBJ2-1; D gene: -
CDR3 DNA: TGTGCCAGCAGTGTCCTGACTAGCGGGGCGGGAGAGACCCAGTACTTC; CDR3 protein: CASSVLTSGAGETQYF; V gene: TRBV28; clone size: few; J gene: TRBJ2-5; D gene: TRBD2
CDR3 DNA: TGTGCCAGCATTCACACACTGGGAGCCCCAACTAATGAAAAACTGTTTTTT; CDR3 protein: CASIHTLGAPTNEKLFF; V gene: TRBV2; clone size: few; J gene: TRBJ1-4; D gene: -
CDR3 DNA: TGTGCCAGCAGCCCGACCCCTAGCGGGGGGTTAAGCGGGGAGCTGTTTTTT; CDR3 protein: CASSPTPSGGLSGELFF; V gene: TRBV5-4; clone size: -; J gene: TRBJ2-2; D gene: TRBD2
CDR3 DNA: TGTGCCAGCAGCCCCGGGTTTCAAGAGACCCAGTACTTC; CDR3 protein: CASSPGFQETQYF; V gene: TRBV7-6; clone size: many; J gene: TRBJ2-5; D gene: -
CDR3 DNA: TGTGCCAGCAGTCTGGACAGGGGGCGAGAAGCTTTCTTT; CDR3 protein: CASSLDRGREAFF; V gene: TRBV7-7; clone size: many; J gene: TRBJ1-1; D gene: TRBD1
CDR3 DNA: TGTGTCAGCAGCCAACCCGGTCCGGCCAGGGCCGGCGGCTACACCTTC; CDR3 protein: CVSSQPGPARAGGYTF; V gene: TRBV28; clone size: once; J gene: TRBJ1-2; D gene: -